What follows are 20 T cell receptor beta chains derived from one specimen sequenced in a study of shared T cell receptors in the human thymus. Using immunoSEQ multiplex PCR, the repertoire was profiled, and TCRdb retains in-frame clones only, with some absent. In the table there are 600,000 or so clones, around 87% of which are singletons. The same sample was also used in a study of human thymus T cells.

The sample taken for sequencing was thymocytes. These receptors originate from a boy in the first two years of life with a congenital heart defect.

The chain joins TRBV11-2 to TRBJ2-7; 7 bases line up with TRBD1. The germline gives CDR1 SGHAT, CDR2 FQNNGV. This CDR3 region has 16 residues. V was clipped by 0 bases and J by 3 bases; unmatched bases: 8. CDR3 loop: CASSLDGTVVLYEQYF. DNA for the CDR3: TGTGCCAGCAGCTTAGACGGGACAGTTGTACTCTACGAGCAGTACTTC.

As for this clone: Other nucleotide sequences from this sample produce the same CDR3. The J gene is TRBJ1-6, the V gene TRBV5-1, with no clear D. The V gene lost 0 bases and the J gene lost 10 bases, with 8 bases spanning the gap. Germline V gene sequence: CDR1 SGHRS, CDR2 YFSETQ. The CDR3 runs to 13 residues. CDR3 DNA: TGCGCCAGCAGCTTGGCCGGGAACTCACCCCTCCACTTT. Translating gives CASSLAGNSPLHF.

This sequence joins TRBV30 and TRBJ1-2; unclear D gene. Trimming left V 2 bases short and J 8 bases short, with 15 bases between. Germline V gene data show CDR1 as GTSNPN and CDR2 as SVGIG (reference sequence). CDR3 length: 13 residues. The CDR3 bases are TGTGCCTGGAGTATACCAAGTGGCTGGGGCTACACCTTC. It specifies CAWSIPSGWGYTF. Filled out from reference TRBV30 and TRBJ1-2, the complete variable domain reads SQTIHQWPATLVQPVGSPLSLECTVEGTSNPNLYWYRQAAGRGLQLLFYSVGIGQISSEVPQNLSASRPQDRQFILSSKKLLLSDSGFYLCAWSIPSGWGYTFGSGTRLTVV.

The CDR3 sequence is CASSLDRVGDTIYF. The CDR3 region has the DNA TGTGCCAGCAGCTTAGACCGGGTAGGGGACACCATATATTTT. This sequence joins TRBV7-2 and TRBJ1-3, with D possibly matching TRBD1 (5 bases). V lost 1 base and J 8 bases, leaving 12 bases between the germline ends. The CDR3 length is 14 residues. CDR1 SGHTA and CDR2 FQGNSA come from the germline V gene.

The V call is TRBV15, the J call TRBJ1-1; 9 bases line up with TRBD1. V shed 0 bases and J 2 bases; nucleotides not matched to a gene: 16. The CDR3 runs to 20 residues. Germline lookup yields CDR1 LNHNV and CDR2 YYDKDF (reference sequence). The CDR3 here is CATSRDKAKGPGQGNTEAFF. The DNA of the CDR3 is TGTGCCACCAGCAGAGATAAGGCAAAGGGACCGGGACAGGGAAACACTGAAGCTTTCTTT.

V gene TRBV19 combines with J gene TRBJ1-5, with a tentative D call TRBD1 (6 bases). The CDR3 extends over 16 amino acids. Germline V gives CDR1 LNHDA, CDR2 SQIVND (reference sequence). V shed 2 bases and J shed 1 base, with 12 bases lying between them. Here the CDR3 reads CASSIQGKGSNQPQHF. The CDR3 nucleotides read TGTGCCAGTAGTATACAGGGGAAGGGGAGCAATCAGCCCCAGCATTTT.

The J gene is TRBJ1-1, the V gene TRBV10-3, with a tentative D call TRBD1 (5 bases). The CDR3 is 11 residues long. Per the germline V gene, CDR1 is ENHRY and CDR2 is SYGVKD. Trimming pared 9 bases from V and 8 bases from J, leaving 13 bases between. CDR3 DNA: TGTGCCATTACGCGGGGGGTAGAAGCTTTCTTT. Amino acids: CAITRGVEAFF.

The gene calls are TRBV28 and TRBJ1-1; unclear D gene. The CDR3 covers 11 residues. Per the germline V gene, CDR1 is MDHEN and CDR2 is SYDVKM. Deletions cut 6 bases from V and 5 bases from J, with 7 bases between. CDR3 sequence: CASRRRTEAFF. The CDR3 DNA is TGTGCCAGCAGGCGGCGGACTGAAGCTTTCTTT.

The chain combines TRBV4-3 with TRBJ1-1, with 8 bases that match TRBD1. The junction had 9 bases not matched to a gene; V was cut back by 0 bases and J by 6 bases. Germline assignment: CDR1 LGHNA and CDR2 YSLEER. The CDR3 consists of 16 residues. The CDR3 DNA reads as TGCGCCAGCAGCCAAGATTTAGGACAGGGAGAATCTGAAGCTTTCTTT. Protein product: CASSQDLGQGESEAFF.

This chain connects TRBV12-5 to TRBJ1-1; D not resolved. The germline CDR1 and CDR2 sequences are LGHNT and FRNRAP. This CDR3 region has 20 residues. Trimming removed 0 bases from V and 3 bases from J, with 26 bases in between. The CDR3 protein is CASGLVLGQRRPTAYTEAFF. The CDR3 bases are TGTGCTAGTGGTTTGGTACTCGGCCAGCGGCGCCCCACTGCGTACACTGAAGCTTTCTTT.

Only one count was recorded for this clone. The V call is TRBV7-3, the J call TRBJ2-3; TRBD1 aligns across 10 bases. V shed 4 bases, J shed 6 bases, and the junction held 4 bases outside the gene matches. This CDR3 spans 14 amino acids. CDR1 and CDR2 from the germline V gene are SGHTA and FQGTGA. CDR3 bases: TGTGCCAGCAGCTCGGGACAGGGGAAGGATACGCAGTATTTT. Translated, it gives CASSSGQGKDTQYF.

The chain combines TRBV9 with TRBJ2-3, with D perhaps TRBD2 (5 bases). The CDR3 length is 12 residues. The germline gives CDR1 SGDLS, CDR2 YYNGEE. Trimming stripped 3 bases from V and 8 bases from J, with 10 bases between. The CDR3 here is CASSASGGTQYF. For the CDR3, the DNA is TGTGCCAGCAGCGCATCTGGAGGTACGCAGTATTTT.

The chain carries TRBV2 and TRBJ2-7; D call uncertain. This CDR3 is built from 11 residues. Germline V lookup: CDR1 SNHLY, CDR2 FYNNEI. Trimming pared 3 bases from V and 6 bases from J, leaving 6 bases between. The CDR3 protein is CASSEFCEQYF. CDR3 coding DNA: TGTGCCAGCAGTGAGTTCTGCGAGCAGTACTTC.

This chain connects TRBV4-3 to TRBJ2-5; tentatively, D is TRBD1 (5 bases). There are 15 residues in the CDR3. V gave up 1 base and J gave up 1 base, with 10 bases separating them. Germline assignment: CDR1 LGHNA and CDR2 YSLEER. CDR3 sequence reads: CASSQVVRAQETQYF. The CDR3 DNA reads TGCGCCAGCAGCCAAGTTGTCAGGGCCCAAGAGACCCAGTACTTC.

The chain has TRBV5-1 and TRBJ2-7; 7 nucleotides line up with TRBD1. Germline CDR1 is SGHRS and CDR2 is YFSETQ. The CDR3 loop spans 16 amino acids. V dropped 6 bases and J dropped 2; count of bases not matched to a gene: 14. The DNA for the CDR3 is TGCGCCAGCACCCCCACAGGGCAGGGGGATGCCTACGAGCAGTACTTC. Protein sequence: CASTPTGQGDAYEQYF.

CDR3 nucleotides: TGTGCCAGCAGTTTACTTAGCACCAGATACAATGAGCAGTTCTTC. It codes for CASSLLSTRYNEQFF. The gene calls are TRBV27 and TRBJ2-1; D remains ambiguous. This CDR3 has 15 amino acids. Germline V gene data show CDR1 as MNHEY and CDR2 as SMNVEV (reference sequence). Between the trimmed V and J ends, which lost 2 bases and 4 bases, there was a span of 12 bases.

This clone was counted a single time. V usage is TRBV10-3 and J usage is TRBJ1-6; D is ambiguous. This CDR3 is built from 14 residues. The germline V gene encodes CDR1 ENHRY and CDR2 SYGVKD. Trimming took off 10 bases at V and 4 bases at J, with 14 bases between the two ends. CDR3 nucleotides: TGTGCCACGGGAGGACGGAAGTATAATTCACCCCTCCACTTT. Its protein product is CATGGRKYNSPLHF.

The chain has TRBV18 and TRBJ2-7; a weak D match, TRBD2 (6 bases). This CDR3 is 13 amino acids long. V was shortened by 3 bases and J by 5 bases, with 11 bases between the two germline ends. CDR1 is KGHSH, CDR2 LQKENI, per germline. DNA for the CDR3: TGTGCCAGCTCACCGGGACTGGGCGACGAGCAGTACTTC. Translation gives CASSPGLGDEQYF.

V is TRBV19 and J is TRBJ1-1; TRBD1 might be the D (5 bases). Germline V gene sequence: CDR1 LNHDA, CDR2 SQIVND (reference sequence). Trimming left V 5 bases short and J 2 bases short, with 9 bases between. This CDR3 is built from 13 residues. The CDR3 region has the DNA TGTGCCAGTAGTCCCAGGGATAACACTGAAGCTTTCTTT. Protein sequence: CASSPRDNTEAFF.

The rearrangement joins TRBV19 to TRBJ1-6; 7 positions agree with TRBD1. V lost 3 bases, J lost 5 bases, and 7 bases stayed unmatched. From germline, CDR1 is LNHDA and CDR2 SQIVND (reference sequence). The CDR3 extends over 16 amino acids. DNA for the CDR3: TGTGCCAGTAGTATCCTTTCAGGGGGTAATAATTCACCCCTCCACTTT. Encoded protein: CASSILSGGNNSPLHF.